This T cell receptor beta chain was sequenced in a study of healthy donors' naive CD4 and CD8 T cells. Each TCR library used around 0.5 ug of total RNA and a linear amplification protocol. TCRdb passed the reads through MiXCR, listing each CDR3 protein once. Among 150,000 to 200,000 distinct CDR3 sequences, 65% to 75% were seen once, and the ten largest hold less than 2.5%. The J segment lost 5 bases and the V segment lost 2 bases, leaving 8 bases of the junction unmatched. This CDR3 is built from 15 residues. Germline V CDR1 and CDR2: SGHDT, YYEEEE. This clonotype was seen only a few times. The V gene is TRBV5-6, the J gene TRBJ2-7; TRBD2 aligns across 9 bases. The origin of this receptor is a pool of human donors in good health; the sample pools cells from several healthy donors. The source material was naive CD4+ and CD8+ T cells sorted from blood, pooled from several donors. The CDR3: CASSFGTSLSDEQYF. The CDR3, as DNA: TGTGCCAGCAGCTTTGGGACTAGCCTATCGGACGAGCAGTACTTC.